Below are 12 T cell receptor beta chains sequenced from a single sample in a study of tumor and adjacent non-tumor tissue in lung cancer. No cell sorting was done before RNA was extracted from the tissue. The normal lung tissue was taken more than 3 cm from the tumor edge. A modified ARM-PCR protocol with three rounds of nested PCR amplified TCRbeta. Each CDR3 protein gets one entry after TCRdb re-called the multiplex PCR reads with MiXCR. The repertoire holds some 51,000 distinct CDR3 sequences, with 55% to 65% as singletons. Specimen: distant non-tumor lung tissue. The receptor source for this set is a woman in her 70s with non-small cell lung cancer.

In its sample, this clonotype was seen many times. This chain uses TRBV2 with TRBJ1-1; TRBD1 might be the D (5 bases). Germline V gene data show CDR1 as SNHLY and CDR2 as FYNNEI. V gave up 3 bases and J gave up 9 bases, with 14 bases separating them. The CDR3 has 13 residues. This CDR3 is CASSDVSGVQAFF. CDR3 nucleotide sequence: TGTGCCAGCAGTGACGTTTCGGGGGTTCAAGCTTTCTTT.

Details on this clonotype: A much larger clone lies one base from this, so it may be a read error. The V call is TRBV24-1, the J call TRBJ2-5; 9 positions agree with TRBD1. Germline V gene sequence: CDR1 KGHDR, CDR2 SFDVKD. The CDR3 is 16 amino acids. The CDR3 sequence is CTTSERDRVGQETQYF. The CDR3 DNA is TGTACCACCAGTGAACGGGACAGGGTGGGCCAAGAGACCCAGTACTTC.

The chain links TRBV10-3 to TRBJ2-1; 9 bases map to TRBD2. CDR3 size: 19 residues. Germline V lookup: CDR1 ENHRY, CDR2 SYGVKD. CDR3 in DNA: TGTGACGCCTCGACAACGGTGACTAGCGGATGGAGCTCCTACAATGAGCAGTTCTTC. It codes for CDASTTVTSGWSSYNEQFF.

This chain uses TRBV12-3 or TRBV12-4 with TRBJ2-4; 9 bases match TRBD1. V was pared by 7 bases and J by 1 base, with 14 bases of the junction left unmatched. This CDR3 has 18 amino acids. Here the CDR3 DNA reads TGTGCCAGCATGTCTTTACAGGGGGCGCGTAGGGCCAAAAACATTCAGTACTTC. Its protein product is CASMSLQGARRAKNIQYF.

This rearrangement joins TRBV6-2 or TRBV6-3 to TRBJ2-4; 9 bases line up with TRBD2. This CDR3 has 18 residues. The V gene's germline CDR1 is MNHEY and CDR2 SVGEGT. V gave up 2 bases and J gave up 2 bases; unmatched junction bases: 10. The DNA of the CDR3 is TGTGCCAGCAGTTACGCTAGCGGGGCGATGATAACCAAAAACATTCAGTACTTC. Translated: CASSYASGAMITKNIQYF.

Note on this clonotype: One end of the junction does not line up with germline, which may come from a read error. J is TRBJ1-4 and V is TRBV5-5; the match to TRBD1 covers 7 bases. The germline CDR1 and CDR2 sequences are SGHKS and YYEKEE (reference sequence). The CDR3 spans 14 residues. The DNA for the CDR3 is TGTGCCGGCAGCTCCGGGACAGCGAATGAAAAACCGTTTTTT. This translates into CAGSSGTANEKPFF.

This clonotype was seen a single time. The chain links TRBV12-3 or TRBV12-4 to TRBJ2-7, with TRBD2 as a possible D gene (6 bases). This CDR3 is built from 18 residues. Trimming took off 2 bases at V and 2 bases at J, with 22 bases between the two ends. The chain's CDR3 is CASSLKPDRREIAYEQYF. The CDR3 bases are TGTGCCAGCAGTTTAAAACCGGATAGGCGGGAAATAGCCTACGAGCAGTACTTC.

Points on this clonotype: Because it lacks the conserved phenylalanine or tryptophan at the end, this CDR3 is likely a read error. Written as DNA, the CDR3 is TGTGCCAGCAGTTACCGGGTAAATGAGCAGTTCTCC. Translating gives CASSYRVNEQFS. The gene calls are TRBV6-5 and TRBJ2-1, with D unresolved. Germline V lookup: CDR1 MNHEY, CDR2 SVGAGI. V gave up 2 bases and J gave up 7 bases, with 6 bases separating them. The CDR3 is 12 residues long.

Notes on this clonotype: A much larger clone lies one base from this, so it may be a read error. The chain joins TRBV12-3 or TRBV12-4 to TRBJ1-1; D is undetermined. The CDR3 length is 13 residues. The germline V and J ends were trimmed by 5 bases and 4 bases, with 11 bases remaining between them. The CDR3 sequence: CASSPRMSTEAFF. The CDR3 bases are TGTGCCAGCAGTCCCAGGATGAGCACTGAAGCTTTCTTT.

With respect to this clonotype: At one of its ends the junction is not consistent with the germline gene, which may arise from a read error. This chain joins TRBV20-1 and TRBJ1-3; 7 bases are a match to TRBD1. This CDR3 is built from 16 residues. Germline V gene sequence: CDR1 DFQATT, CDR2 SNEGSKA (reference sequence). CDR3 coding DNA: TGCGGTGCTATAGGGCCGGGACAGAATCCTGGAAACACCATATATTTT. Protein sequence: CGAIGPGQNPGNTIYF.

This clonotype turned up a few times. The junction and the germline gene differ at one end; a read error may be behind it. This rearrangement joins TRBV5-6 to TRBJ1-5, with D possibly matching TRBD1 (6 bases). Germline CDR1 reads SGHDT; CDR2 reads YYEEEE. CDR3 length: 15 residues. CDR3 sequence reads: CASDGIRQEKQPQHF. The CDR3 DNA follows: TGTGCCAGCGATGGAATAAGACAGGAGAAACAGCCCCAACATTTT.

Comment on this clonotype: The CDR3 carries no conserved terminal phenylalanine or tryptophan, so it likely arises from a read error. The genes are TRBV5-1 and TRBJ1-1, with D possibly being TRBD1 (5 bases). In germline, CDR1 is SGHRS, CDR2 YFSETQ. This CDR3 has 15 residues. This CDR3 reads CVSSVTGTVNTEAFC. CDR3 in DNA: TGCGTCAGCAGCGTCACCGGGACGGTGAACACTGAAGCTTTCTGT.